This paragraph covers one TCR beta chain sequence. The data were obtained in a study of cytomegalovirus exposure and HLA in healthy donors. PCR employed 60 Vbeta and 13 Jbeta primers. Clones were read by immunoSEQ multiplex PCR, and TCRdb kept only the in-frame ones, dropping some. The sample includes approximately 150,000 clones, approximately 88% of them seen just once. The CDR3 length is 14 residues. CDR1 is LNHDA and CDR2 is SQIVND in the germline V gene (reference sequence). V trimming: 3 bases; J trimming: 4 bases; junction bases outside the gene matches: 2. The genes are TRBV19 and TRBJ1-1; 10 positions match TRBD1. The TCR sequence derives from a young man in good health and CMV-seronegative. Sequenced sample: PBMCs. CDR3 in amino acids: CASSIRDRGTEAFF. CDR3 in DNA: TGTGCCAGTAGTATCCGGGACAGGGGCACTGAAGCTTTCTTT.